One sample yielded the 19 T cell receptor beta chains listed below, sequenced in a study of T cells in localized non-small cell lung cancer. Some clones are missing from TCRdb's copy, which holds only in-frame ones; the method was immunoSEQ multiplex PCR. This table has around 28,000 clones, around 90% appearing once. The specimen comprised peripheral blood, sampled before any cancer treatment. The origin of the receptors is a woman aged 18-49 years with stage I lung adenocarcinoma.

The J gene is TRBJ1-5, the V gene TRBV5-8; D possibly corresponds to TRBD1 (6 bases). The CDR3 sequence is 13 residues long. In germline, CDR1 is SGHTS, CDR2 YDEGEE. V lost 2 bases and J 9 bases, leaving 12 bases between the germline ends. The DNA for the CDR3 is TGTGCCAGCAGCTTCGGACAGTTCTTGCCCCAGCATTTT. Translation gives CASSFGQFLPQHF.

The CDR3 loop is CASSYRQGFSYEQYF. In DNA form, the CDR3 reads TGTGCCAGCAGTTACCGGCAGGGCTTCTCCTACGAGCAGTACTTC. The chain has TRBV6-5 and TRBJ2-7; perhaps TRBD1 as D (5 bases). The germline V and J ends were trimmed by 2 bases and 0 bases, with 11 bases remaining between them. Germline CDR1 is MNHEY and CDR2 is SVGAGI. The CDR3 spans 15 residues.

This chain links TRBV19 with TRBJ1-1; D is unresolved. CDR3 length: 11 amino acids. V was shortened by 5 bases and J by 6 bases, with 7 bases between the two germline ends. Germline loops: CDR1 LNHDA, CDR2 SQIVND (reference sequence). CDR3 residues: CASSLGSEAFF. The CDR3 coding sequence is TGTGCCAGTAGTCTGGGGTCTGAAGCTTTCTTT. Complete variable domain (other parts from reference TRBV19 and TRBJ1-1): DGGITQSPKYLFRKEGQNVTLSCEQNLNHDAMYWYRQDPGQGLRLIYYSQIVNDFQKGDIAEGYSVSREKKESFPLTVTSAQKNPTAFYLCASSLGSEAFFGQGTRLTVV.

The chain is built from TRBV30 and TRBJ2-7, with 12 bases fitting TRBD2. Germline assignment: CDR1 GTSNPN and CDR2 SVGIG (reference sequence). CDR3 size: 15 residues. Trimming cost V 3 bases and J 0 bases; bases outside gene matches: 3. The CDR3 DNA sequence: TGTGCCTGGAGGGGACTAGCGGGTAGCTCCTACGAGCAGTACTTC. Translated: CAWRGLAGSSYEQYF.

This clone was seen once. The rearrangement links TRBV7-8 to TRBJ2-7, with 9 positions matching TRBD2. The ends lost 2 bases at V and 3 bases at J; junction bases unmatched: 11. The CDR3 extends over 17 amino acids. The V gene's germline CDR1 is SGHVS and CDR2 FQNEAQ. CDR3: CASSLWRLTSGYYEQYF. As DNA, the CDR3 is TGTGCCAGCAGCTTATGGCGACTGACTAGCGGATACTACGAGCAGTACTTC.

This rearrangement joins TRBV29-1 to TRBJ2-5; D is ambiguous. The CDR3 is made up of 14 amino acids. The germline CDR1 and CDR2 sequences are SQVTM and ANQGSEA. Between the trimmed V and J ends, which lost 1 base and 5 bases, there was a span of 14 bases. The CDR3 sequence is CSVEVADLGETQYF. The CDR3, as DNA: TGCAGCGTTGAAGTGGCGGACCTAGGGGAGACCCAGTACTTC.

V usage is TRBV15 and J usage is TRBJ1-5; D remains ambiguous. The CDR3 loop spans 20 amino acids. The germline V gene has CDR1 LNHNV and CDR2 YYDKDF (reference sequence). The V and J ends lost 1 base and 0 bases respectively, with 22 bases between them. Here the CDR3 reads CATSRVVGTRSPYSNQPQHF. The CDR3 DNA is TGTGCCACCAGCAGAGTGGTGGGCACTCGCTCCCCATATAGCAATCAGCCCCAGCATTTT.

This clone was counted between two and nine times. CDR3 sequence reads: CASSLVGGQPQHF. The CDR3 bases are TGTGCCAGCAGCTTAGTTGGGGGCCAGCCCCAGCATTTT. The V and J genes are TRBV11-2 and TRBJ1-5; weak D call: TRBD1 (6 bases). The CDR3 runs to 13 residues. Germline V gene sequence: CDR1 SGHAT, CDR2 FQNNGV. Trimming removed 1 base from V and 7 bases from J, with 8 bases in between.

V is TRBV5-6 and J is TRBJ1-1, with D possibly matching TRBD1 (5 bases). Trimming removed 0 bases at V and 0 bases at J, with 12 bases between. This CDR3 has 16 amino acids. The germline V gene encodes CDR1 SGHDT and CDR2 YYEEEE. The CDR3 sequence: CASSLAGGTLNTEAFF. In DNA, the CDR3 is TGTGCCAGCAGCTTGGCCGGAGGGACGTTGAACACTGAAGCTTTCTTT. The full variable domain, rest sourced from reference TRBV5-6 and TRBJ1-1, is DAGVTQSPTHLIKTRGQQVTLRCSPKSGHDTVSWYQQALGQGPQFIFQYYEEEERQRGNFPDRFSGHQFPNYSSELNVNALLLGDSALYLCASSLAGGTLNTEAFFGQGTRLTVV.

J is TRBJ2-3 and V is TRBV10-2; 10 bases map to TRBD2. J gave up 3 bases and V 7 bases, and 4 bases lay outside the gene matches. The CDR3 length is 14 residues. The germline CDR1 and CDR2 sequences are WSHSY and SAAADI. CDR3 DNA sequence: TGCGCCAGCAAGCGGGAGGGCCAAACAGATACGCAGTATTTT. Protein sequence: CASKREGQTDTQYF.

The chain links TRBV5-8 to TRBJ1-1; D gene unclear. From germline, CDR1 is SGHTS and CDR2 YDEGEE. The CDR3 spans 16 residues. V lost 4 bases and J lost 2, with 18 bases in between. The CDR3 DNA reads TGTGCCAGCAGCCGAGGGATAGATTTGAGTAACACTGAAGCTTTCTTT. Translated: CASSRGIDLSNTEAFF. Together with reference TRBV5-8 and TRBJ1-1, the CDR3 gives the full variable domain: EAGVTQSPTHLIKTRGQQATLRCSPISGHTSVYWYQQALGLGLQFLLWYDEGEERNRGNFPPRFSGRQFPNYSSELNVNALELEDSALYLCASSRGIDLSNTEAFFGQGTRLTVV.

This chain connects TRBV7-8 to TRBJ1-2, with 7 bases that match TRBD1. The V and J ends lost 5 bases and 8 bases, in that order; junction bases with no gene match: 11. The V gene's germline CDR1 is SGHVS and CDR2 FQNEAQ. The CDR3 sequence is 14 residues long. CDR3 sequence (DNA): TGTGCCAGCAGCCCCCGGACAGGAAATCAGGGCTACACCTTC. It codes for CASSPRTGNQGYTF.

The chain carries TRBV6-5 and TRBJ1-5; 9 bases line up with TRBD1. The trim removed 6 bases at V and 4 bases at J, leaving 7 bases unmatched. This CDR3 contains 15 residues. CDR1 is MNHEY, CDR2 SVGAGI, per germline. The CDR3, as DNA: TGTGCCAGCAGCACTGGACAGGGGCTGAATCAGCCCCAGCATTTT. Its translation: CASSTGQGLNQPQHF.

V is TRBV11-2 and J is TRBJ2-1; TRBD2 matches 11 bases. CDR3 size: 15 residues. Germline values: CDR1 SGHAT, CDR2 FQNNGV. V shed 4 bases, J shed 3 bases, and the junction held 2 bases outside the gene matches. The CDR3 is CASSSLAGDYNEQFF. CDR3 coding DNA: TGTGCCAGCAGCTCACTAGCGGGAGACTACAATGAGCAGTTCTTC.

The J gene is TRBJ2-1, the V gene TRBV27; no clear D gene. The V gene's germline CDR1 is MNHEY and CDR2 SMNVEV (reference sequence). The V end lost 0 bases, the J end lost 4 bases, and 4 bases lay between the germline ends. The CDR3 totals 13 residues. Written as DNA, the CDR3 is TGTGCCAGCAGTTTATCGAATTACAATGAGCAGTTCTTC. Its protein product is CASSLSNYNEQFF.

The chain recombines TRBV5-1 with TRBJ2-7, with D perhaps matching TRBD1 or TRBD2 (5 bases each). Germline-derived CDR1 and CDR2 are SGHRS and YFSETQ. The ends were cut back, 0 bases at V and 2 bases at J, with 6 bases in the middle. This CDR3 region has 13 residues. The CDR3 DNA reads as TGCGCCAGCAGCTTGGCGGGGCCCTACGAGCAGTACTTC. Its translation is CASSLAGPYEQYF.

V gene TRBV20-1 combines with J gene TRBJ1-2, with TRBD1 as a possible D gene (6 bases). CDR3 length: 11 residues. The germline gives CDR1 DFQATT, CDR2 SNEGSKA (reference sequence). Trimming cost V 6 bases and J 7 bases, with 12 bases left between them. The CDR3 loop is CSAPTGGGYTF. In nucleotides, the CDR3 is TGCAGTGCCCCGACAGGAGGTGGCTACACCTTC.

V is TRBV27 and J is TRBJ2-7, with D uncertain. Trimming left V 1 base short and J 11 bases short, with 15 bases between. The CDR3 consists of 13 residues. The germline V gene has CDR1 MNHEY and CDR2 SMNVEV (reference sequence). The CDR3 DNA sequence: TGTGCCAGCAGTTTATTGGTCACGGGCAGAGAGTACTTC. It yields the protein CASSLLVTGREYF.

CDR3 loop: CASSQDYSGRHRETQYF. As DNA, the CDR3 is TGCGCCAGCAGCCAAGATTATAGCGGGAGACACAGAGAGACCCAGTACTTC. The chain employs TRBV4-3 and TRBJ2-5; 9 nucleotides match TRBD2. Germline CDR1 is LGHNA and CDR2 is YSLEER. Trimming took 0 bases from V and 4 from J; bases not matched to a gene: 9. The CDR3 runs 17 residues.